This T cell receptor beta chain was retrieved from a study of T cell repertoires in cytomegalovirus infection. Whole-study context: CMV infection and matching HLA type were both indicated by public TCR beta signatures.

Using its own MiXCR run on the reads, TCRdb lists one record per CDR3 protein. The sample shows 450,000 to 550,000 distinct CDR3 sequences, under 45% of them seen only once. Regarding this clonotype: As yet, its antigen is unknown.

The source is a human donor in good health (CMV status not recorded). Some clones in this sample may be carry-over from other donors' samples. The material was cultured PBMCs, obtained from culture after CMV antigen stimulation.

The CDR3 loop is CASSPQKGVWQETQYF. CDR3 sequence (DNA): TGTGCCAGCAGCCCACAAAAGGGAGTATGGCAAGAGACCCAGTACTTC. This chain uses TRBV11-2 with TRBJ2-5, with D perhaps TRBD2 (5 bases). This CDR3 has 16 amino acids. V was cut by 5 bases and J by 2 bases, with 18 bases left in between. Germline V gene data show CDR1 as SGHAT and CDR2 as FQNNGV.